This is a list of T cell receptor beta chains from one sample in a study of spatial heterogeneity in lung cancer. One entry per CDR3 protein, called by TCRdb with MiXCR from the 5' RACE reads. The sample shows 15,000 to 20,000 distinct CDR3 sequences, over 15% of them seen only once. Specimen: PBMCs, collected at follow-up. The source is a male donor with early-stage non-small cell lung cancer. Both conserved end residues are part of each CDR3. A D gene is named only where the DNA matches it firmly. Clone size is shown for a subset of rows, as once, few, many or a class of expanded clone.

TRBV18	TRBD2	TRBJ2-7	medium-sized	CASSTSLAGLNEQYF	TGTGCCAGCTCAACCTCCCTAGCGGGGCTAAACGAGCAGTACTTC
TRBV13	TRBD1	TRBJ2-1	few	CASSRQGYNEQFF	TGTGCCAGCAGCCGACAGGGATACAATGAGCAGTTCTTC
TRBV7-9	TRBD1	TRBJ2-3	many	CASSKLGQAVDTQYF	TGTGCCAGCAGCAAACTGGGACAGGCCGTGGATACGCAGTATTTT
TRBV4-3	.	TRBJ2-5	.	CASSNLLQETQYF	TGCGCCAGCTCCAATCTACTACAAGAGACCCAGTACTTC
TRBV3-1	.	TRBJ2-7	medium-sized	CASSHIRDQTYEQYF	TGTGCCAGCAGCCATATCCGGGACCAAACCTACGAGCAGTACTTC
TRBV12-3/TRBV12-4	.	TRBJ1-6	many	CASTVAGLYSPLHF	TGTGCCAGCACTGTCGCGGGTTTATATTCACCCCTCCATTTT
TRBV5-1	TRBD2	TRBJ2-3	medium-sized	CASSLAGTSGGPAFDTQYF	TGCGCCAGCAGCTTGGCCGGGACTAGCGGGGGACCCGCGTTCGATACGCAGTATTTT
TRBV7-7	TRBD1	TRBJ2-6	many	CASSPGQGSGANVLTF	TGTGCTAGCAGCCCCGGACAGGGGAGCGGGGCCAACGTCCTGACTTTC
TRBV19	.	TRBJ2-7	medium-sized	CASSISALASTEQYF	TGTGCCAGTAGTATATCGGCCCTAGCTTCGACCGAGCAGTACTTC
TRBV5-5	.	TRBJ2-3	few	CASSFDRPSTDTQYF	TGTGCCAGCAGCTTCGACAGGCCTAGCACAGATACGCAGTATTTT
TRBV11-1	.	TRBJ1-1	few	CDSSRTVMNTEAFF	TGTGACAGCAGCCGGACGGTAATGAACACTGAAGCTTTCTTT
TRBV3-1	.	TRBJ2-2	few	CASSLLDGELFF	TGTGCCAGCAGCCTCTTAGATGGGGAGCTGTTTTTT
TRBV29-1	.	TRBJ1-2	.	CSEDHGYTF	TGCAGCGAAGACCATGGCTACACCTTC
TRBV4-3	TRBD1	TRBJ2-1	many	CASSQGQGSYNEQFF	TGCGCCAGCAGCCAAGGACAGGGCTCCTACAATGAGCAGTTCTTC
TRBV7-2	TRBD2	TRBJ2-7	many	CASSLAGSGGGSHEQYF	TGTGCCAGCAGCTTAGCGGGGAGCGGCGGGGGGTCCCACGAGCAGTACTTC
TRBV12-3/TRBV12-4	.	TRBJ2-1	.	CASSTFGEPQFF	TGTGCCAGCAGCACCTTCGGGGAGCCCCAGTTCTTC
TRBV12-3/TRBV12-4	.	TRBJ1-2	many	CASSRENYGYTF	TGTGCCAGCAGCCGGGAGAACTATGGCTACACCTTC
TRBV5-1	.	TRBJ1-1	.	CASSLAGQRAQNTEAFF	TGCGCCAGCAGCTTGGCAGGCCAGCGGGCCCAGAACACTGAAGCTTTCTTT
TRBV7-2	.	TRBJ2-7	.	CASSLAGGAPYEQYF	TGTGCCAGCAGCTTAGCGGGGGGGGCCCCCTACGAGCAGTACTTC
TRBV7-9	.	TRBJ2-2	many	CASSLVTSVRGRTGGELFF	TGTGCCAGCAGCTTAGTCACCTCCGTAAGGGGCCGGACGGGCGGGGAGCTGTTTTTT
TRBV7-2	.	TRBJ2-3	once	CASSPNRPAAGDTQYF	TGTGCCAGCAGCCCCAACCGTCCCGCGGCTGGGGATACGCAGTATTTT
TRBV12-3/TRBV12-4	TRBD2	TRBJ2-5	many	CASSETGTSRAETQYF	TGTGCCAGCAGCGAAACCGGGACTAGCAGGGCAGAGACCCAGTACTTC
TRBV24-1	.	TRBJ2-3	medium-sized	CATSPQTPTDTQYF	TGTGCCACCAGCCCACAGACACCCACAGATACGCAGTATTTT
TRBV6-5	.	TRBJ2-2	few	CASSRDWRGDYTGELFF	TGTGCCAGCAGTAGGGATTGGCGGGGAGACTACACCGGGGAGCTGTTTTTT
TRBV7-6	TRBD2	TRBJ2-6	many	CASSLLGLADPLSGANVLTF	TGTGCCAGCAGCTTACTCGGACTAGCGGACCCTCTCTCTGGGGCCAACGTCCTGACTTTC
TRBV9	TRBD2	TRBJ2-1	few	CASSPGTSDFDEQFF	TGTGCCAGCAGCCCCGGGACTAGCGATTTTGATGAGCAGTTCTTC
TRBV7-3	.	TRBJ2-1	many	CASSLWGIDNEQFF	TGTGCCAGCAGCTTATGGGGCATCGACAATGAGCAGTTCTTC
TRBV20-1	TRBD1	TRBJ2-3	.	CSAGTGGRDTQYF	TGCAGTGCAGGGACAGGGGGCAGGGATACGCAGTATTTT
TRBV7-2	TRBD1	TRBJ1-2	.	CASTPGTGDGYTF	TGTGCCAGCACCCCTGGGACAGGGGATGGCTACACCTTC
TRBV2	TRBD1	TRBJ2-3	.	CASRRTGDFGYGTDTQYF	TGTGCCAGCAGGCGGACAGGGGATTTTGGCTATGGCACAGATACGCAGTATTTT
TRBV9	.	TRBJ2-7	.	CASSVGDKNEQYF	TGTGCCAGCAGCGTAGGGGACAAGAACGAGCAGTACTTC
TRBV11-3	.	TRBJ2-1	many	CASSRRAGGQYNEQFF	TGTGCCAGCAGCCGAAGGGCCGGGGGCCAATACAATGAGCAGTTCTTC
TRBV18	.	TRBJ2-7	many	CASSGGRFYEQYF	TGTGCCAGCTCAGGTGGGCGCTTTTACGAGCAGTACTTC
TRBV7-2	.	TRBJ2-2	.	CASTSYGAGELFF	TGTGCCAGCACATCATACGGCGCCGGGGAGCTGTTTTTT
TRBV18	TRBD1	TRBJ2-7	many	CASSPDPGTAMGEQYF	TGTGCCAGCTCACCAGACCCCGGGACAGCCATGGGCGAGCAGTACTTC
TRBV11-3	.	TRBJ2-4	many	CASSSRGGFLAKNIQYF	TGTGCCAGCAGCTCTCGGGGCGGTTTCTTAGCCAAAAACATTCAGTACTTC
TRBV10-1	TRBD2	TRBJ2-3	few	CASSESALAGVTDTQYF	TGCGCCAGCAGTGAGTCGGCACTAGCGGGAGTCACAGATACGCAGTATTTT
TRBV5-4	.	TRBJ1-6	many	CASSPRGDSPLHF	TGTGCCAGCAGCCCACGGGGGGATTCACCCCTCCACTTT
TRBV29-1	TRBD1	TRBJ1-2	medium-sized	CSVLTGEGYGYTF	TGCAGCGTCCTGACAGGGGAGGGGTATGGCTACACCTTC
TRBV7-2	.	TRBJ2-6	few	CASSRGVNSGANVLTF	TGTGCCAGCAGCCGAGGGGTTAACTCTGGGGCCAACGTCCTGACTTTC
TRBV9	.	TRBJ1-1	few	CASSGGAENTEAFF	TGTGCCAGCAGTGGTGGGGCGGAGAACACTGAAGCTTTCTTT
TRBV7-8	TRBD2	TRBJ2-7	medium-sized	CASSHPPGLAGGSSYEQYF	TGTGCCAGCAGCCACCCCCCGGGACTAGCGGGGGGGAGCTCCTACGAGCAGTACTTC
TRBV6-2/TRBV6-3	.	TRBJ1-5	.	CASSKHSPNQPQHF	TGTGCCAGCAGCAAACATAGCCCTAATCAGCCCCAGCATTTT
TRBV2	TRBD1	TRBJ2-1	few	CASSRTGVDEQFF	TGTGCCAGCAGCCGGACAGGGGTCGATGAGCAGTTCTTC
TRBV18	.	TRBJ1-4	few	CASSASPGSATNEKLFF	TGTGCCAGCTCAGCCTCCCCGGGATCAGCAACTAATGAAAAACTGTTTTTT
TRBV12-3/TRBV12-4	.	TRBJ2-7	few	CASSLWGDLYEQYF	TGTGCCAGCAGTTTATGGGGGGATCTCTACGAGCAGTACTTC
TRBV11-2	TRBD1	TRBJ2-1	few	CASSLGDSSYNEQFF	TGTGCCAGCAGCTTAGGGGACAGTAGCTACAATGAGCAGTTCTTC
TRBV5-1	TRBD1	TRBJ1-1	many	CASTQTGDLDTEAFF	TGCGCCAGCACCCAAACAGGGGATTTGGACACTGAAGCTTTCTTT
TRBV29-1	.	TRBJ2-3	few	CSTRLTDTQYF	TGCAGCACTCGACTTACAGATACGCAGTATTTT
TRBV11-3	.	TRBJ2-2	few	CASSLVTVTGELFF	TGTGCCAGCAGCTTAGTGACTGTCACCGGGGAGCTGTTTTTT
TRBV9	.	TRBJ1-3	.	CASSAGTAGNTIYF	TGTGCCAGCAGCGCCGGGACGGCTGGAAACACCATATATTTT